These T cell receptor beta chains were read from a single sample in a study of neurological immune-mediated disorders. TCRdb redid the calling of the 5' RACE reads with MiXCR, one entry per CDR3 protein. Of roughly 38,000 distinct CDR3 sequences listed, 11% are singletons. The specimen was PBMCs. These receptors came from a man aged 55 to 70 with HTLV-1-associated myelopathy (HAM/TSP). CDR3s include the opening cysteine and the closing phenylalanine or tryptophan. D genes are given only for firm matches. Rows give clone size only sometimes, using once, few, many, or a class for an expanded clone.

size	V	D	J	CDR3	DNA
many	TRBV27	NA	TRBJ1-1	CASSLLGANTEAFF	TGTGCCAGCAGCCTTCTAGGGGCGAACACTGAAGCTTTCTTT
NA	TRBV11-2	NA	TRBJ2-7	CASSLGGDDHYF	TGTGCCAGCAGCTTAGGTGGGGATGATCATTACTTC
many	TRBV5-1	NA	TRBJ2-7	CASSLDIRNYEQYF	TGCGCCAGCAGCTTGGACATAAGAAACTACGAGCAGTACTTC
many	TRBV7-3	TRBD2	TRBJ2-5	CASSPGTSGSRETQYF	TGTGCCAGCAGCCCCGGGACTAGCGGGAGCAGGGAGACCCAGTACTTC
many	TRBV4-2	NA	TRBJ1-4	CASSQGRELFF	TGTGCCAGCAGCCAAGGCCGGGAACTGTTTTTT
many	TRBV20-1	TRBD2	TRBJ2-1	CSAHPRLAGYYNEQFF	TGCAGTGCCCACCCGCGACTAGCGGGATATTACAATGAGCAGTTCTTC
many	TRBV20-1	NA	TRBJ2-6	CSARAEIASGANVLTF	TGCAGTGCTAGAGCGGAAATAGCGTCTGGGGCCAACGTCCTGACTTTC
NA	TRBV10-3	NA	TRBJ1-1	CAISEGPREAFF	TGTGCCATCAGTGAGGGCCCACGAGAAGCTTTCTTT
many	TRBV20-1	TRBD1	TRBJ1-5	CSAQDRLYSNQPQHF	TGCAGTGCCCAGGACAGGCTATATAGCAATCAGCCCCAGCATTTT
many	TRBV20-1	TRBD1	TRBJ1-4	CSARLRQGPIGSNEKLFF	TGCAGTGCTAGACTTCGACAGGGGCCCATCGGATCAAATGAAAAACTGTTTTTT
many	TRBV5-1	NA	TRBJ2-7	CASSTDSDEQYF	TGCGCCAGCAGCACAGACAGCGACGAGCAGTACTTC
many	TRBV20-1	NA	TRBJ2-5	CSARDQGTPLVETQYF	TGCAGTGCTAGAGATCAAGGGACTCCCTTGGTTGAGACCCAGTACTTC
many	TRBV2	NA	TRBJ1-2	CASSPDRNYGYTF	TGTGCCAGCAGTCCTGACAGGAACTATGGCTACACCTTC
many	TRBV11-1	NA	TRBJ2-3	CASSSDLFTDTQYF	TGTGCCAGCAGCTCGGACTTATTCACAGATACGCAGTATTTT
many	TRBV15	NA	TRBJ1-1	CATSREGGGGGAFF	TGTGCCACCAGCAGAGAAGGCGGAGGGGGGGGGGCTTTCTTT
many	TRBV5-1	TRBD1	TRBJ1-6	CASSQGPGTDNSPLHF	TGCGCCAGCAGCCAAGGACCCGGGACAGATAATTCACCCCTCCACTTT
many	TRBV9	NA	TRBJ2-1	CASSVGAKRGDEQFF	TGTGCCAGCAGCGTAGGGGCGAAGCGAGGGGATGAGCAGTTCTTC
many	TRBV10-3	TRBD2	TRBJ2-7	CAISGAGRVEQYF	TGTGCCATCAGTGGAGCAGGGAGGGTCGAGCAGTACTTC
many	TRBV29-1	TRBD2	TRBJ2-1	CSVEELAGSYNEQFF	TGCAGCGTTGAAGAACTAGCGGGGTCCTACAATGAGCAGTTCTTC
NA	TRBV9	NA	TRBJ1-4	CACRPDGEGEKLFF	TGTGCCTGCAGACCGGACGGGGAAGGTGAAAAACTGTTTTTT